This TCR beta chain was sequenced during a study of cytomegalovirus exposure and HLA in healthy donors. Researchers ran the PCR with 60 Vbeta and 13 Jbeta primers. Data came from immunoSEQ multiplex PCR; TCRdb stores just in-frame clones and leaves some out. The listing contains 55,000 to 85,000 clones. Germline loops: CDR1 SGHRS, CDR2 YFSETQ. CDR3 length: 14 amino acids. V was clipped by 3 bases and J by 2 bases; unmatched bases: 3. The chain has TRBV5-1 and TRBJ2-7, with 9 bases matching TRBD1. Material: PBMCs. This clonotype was obtained from a female donor in good health and CMV-seropositive. The CDR3 protein is CASSSGQGPYEQYF. DNA of the CDR3: TGCGCCAGCAGCTCGGGACAGGGCCCCTACGAGCAGTACTTC.